This T cell receptor beta chain is drawn from a study of blood T cell repertoires in COVID-19. Study in general: PBMCs, B-cell-depleted T cells, or T cells were the source of the cDNA or gDNA that made up the material.

During active infection, Seattle patients enrolled and were then monitored through disease. V was clipped by 6 bases and J by 1 base; unmatched bases: 7. Germline CDR1 and CDR2: LGHDT and YNNKEL (reference sequence). The CDR3 covers 15 residues. As processed by the authors: By means of reference gene primer amplification, nucleated cell counts were estimated. TCRdb's table, derived via immunoSEQ multiplex PCR, lists solely in-frame clones and lacks some. Clonal size and the V and J genes are those of that table, whereas D and trimming came from the DNA. The sample yields 230,000 or so clones, roughly four fifths seen once.

This TCR was sampled from an elderly woman with COVID-19, enrolled during active disease. This rearrangement joins TRBV3-1 (or the pseudogene TRBV3-2) to TRBJ1-1, with 8 nucleotides matching TRBD1. The sample taken for sequencing was peripheral blood. This chain's CDR3 is CASRPNDRGNTEAFF. The CDR3 coding sequence is TGTGCCAGCAGACCAAACGACAGGGGGAACACTGAAGCTTTCTTT.